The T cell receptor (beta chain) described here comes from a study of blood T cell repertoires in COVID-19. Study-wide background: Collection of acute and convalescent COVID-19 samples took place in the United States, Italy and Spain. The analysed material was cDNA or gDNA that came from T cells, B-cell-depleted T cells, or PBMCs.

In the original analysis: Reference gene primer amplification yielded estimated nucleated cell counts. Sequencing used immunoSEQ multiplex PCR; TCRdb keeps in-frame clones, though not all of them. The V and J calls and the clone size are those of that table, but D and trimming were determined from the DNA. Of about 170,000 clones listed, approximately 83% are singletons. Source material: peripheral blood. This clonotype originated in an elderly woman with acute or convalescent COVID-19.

The CDR3 region is CASSESLGLGGSDYGYTF. Written as DNA, the CDR3 is TGTGCCAGCAGTGAATCTCTGGGGTTGGGAGGTTCTGACTATGGCTACACCTTC. This chain joins TRBV6-1 and TRBJ1-2; D remains unclear. The V and J ends lost 2 bases and 3 bases respectively, with 22 bases between them. The germline gives CDR1 MNHNS, CDR2 SASEGT. This CDR3 has 18 residues.